This T cell receptor beta chain derives from a study of blood T cell repertoires in COVID-19. The repertoire was sequenced with immunoSEQ multiplex PCR; TCRdb's copy has only in-frame clones and lacks some. The data hold around 350,000 clones, with approximately 86% observed a single time. Trimming removed 7 bases at V and 3 bases at J, with 4 bases between. The CDR3 is made up of 10 amino acids. The TCR originated in a human donor in a cohort sampled during active COVID-19. The chain carries TRBV12-3 or TRBV12-4 and TRBJ2-7; D is unclear. The sequenced sample consisted of peripheral blood. The CDR3 sequence is CASTGYEQYF. The CDR3 nucleotides read TGTGCCAGCACGGGCTACGAGCAGTACTTC.